This T cell receptor beta chain was documented in a study of OX40 agonist ivuxolimab in advanced cancers. Looking at the study overall: The patients' treatment was ivuxolimab, an agonistic anti-OX40 (CD134) antibody. Patients achieving partial responses numbered three: one hepatocellular carcinoma case and two cutaneous melanoma cases.

Comment on this clone: Its antigen is unknown.

Study-level findings and limits: Determination of antigen specificity was not performed for the expanded peripheral T cells.

Germline V gene sequence: CDR1 ENHRY, CDR2 SYGVKD. The CDR3 consists of 17 residues. V lost 5 bases and J lost 1; bases outside the gene matches: 3. Method: immunoSEQ multiplex PCR; TCRdb's copy keeps in-frame clones and lacks some. There are tens of thousands of clones in the sample; approximately 86% occur only once, and under 2% lies in the top ten. The rearrangement joins TRBV10-3 to TRBJ2-3; 16 nucleotides align to TRBD2. The material sequenced was CD4+ or CD8+ T cells sorted from blood, taken in a trial of the OX40 agonist ivuxolimab. The clonotype comes from an adult with an advanced solid tumor such as melanoma, head and neck, liver or kidney cancer. The CDR3 bases are TGTGCCATCAGTCCTGGGACTAGCGGGGGGGGCACAGATACGCAGTATTTT. Protein: CAISPGTSGGGTDTQYF.